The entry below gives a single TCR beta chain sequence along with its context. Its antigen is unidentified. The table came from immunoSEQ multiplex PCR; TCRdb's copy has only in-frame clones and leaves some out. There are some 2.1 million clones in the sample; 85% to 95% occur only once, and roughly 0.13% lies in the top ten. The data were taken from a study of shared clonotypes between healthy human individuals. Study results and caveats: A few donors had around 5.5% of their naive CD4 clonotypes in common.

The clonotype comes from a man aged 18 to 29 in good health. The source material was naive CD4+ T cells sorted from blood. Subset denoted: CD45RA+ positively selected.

CDR3 protein: CASSPPGARAGELFF. CDR3 bases: TGTGCCAGCAGCCCCCCAGGGGCCCGGGCCGGGGAGCTGTTTTTT. The chain combines TRBV27 with TRBJ2-2, with D possibly TRBD1 on 6 matching bases. The germline V and J ends were trimmed by 6 bases and 6 bases, with 17 bases remaining between them. Germline values: CDR1 MNHEY, CDR2 SMNVEV (reference sequence). This CDR3 has 15 residues.